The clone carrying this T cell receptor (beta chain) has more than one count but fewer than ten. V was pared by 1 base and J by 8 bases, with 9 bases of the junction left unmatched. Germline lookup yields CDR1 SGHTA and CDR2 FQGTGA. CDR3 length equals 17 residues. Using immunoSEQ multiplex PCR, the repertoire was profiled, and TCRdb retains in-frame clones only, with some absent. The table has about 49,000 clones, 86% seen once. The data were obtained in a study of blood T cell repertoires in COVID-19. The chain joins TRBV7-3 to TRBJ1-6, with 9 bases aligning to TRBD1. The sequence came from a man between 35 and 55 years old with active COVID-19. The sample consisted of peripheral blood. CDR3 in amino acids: CASSLRGTGSGDSPLHF. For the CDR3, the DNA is TGTGCCAGCAGCTTAAGGGGGACAGGGAGCGGTGATTCACCCCTCCACTTT.